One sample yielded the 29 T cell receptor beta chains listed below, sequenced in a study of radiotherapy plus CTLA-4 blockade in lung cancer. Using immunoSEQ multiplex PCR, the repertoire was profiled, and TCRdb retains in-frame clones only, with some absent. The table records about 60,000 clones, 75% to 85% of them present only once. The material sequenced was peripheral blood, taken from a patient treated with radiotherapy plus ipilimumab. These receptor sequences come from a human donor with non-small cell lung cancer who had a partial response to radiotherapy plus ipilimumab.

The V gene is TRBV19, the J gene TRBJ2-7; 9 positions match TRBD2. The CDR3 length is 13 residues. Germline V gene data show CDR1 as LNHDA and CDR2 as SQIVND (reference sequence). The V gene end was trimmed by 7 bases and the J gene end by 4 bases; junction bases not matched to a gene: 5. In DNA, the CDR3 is TGTGCCAGTAAGGCTAGCGGGGCGTACGAGCAGTACTTC. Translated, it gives CASKASGAYEQYF.

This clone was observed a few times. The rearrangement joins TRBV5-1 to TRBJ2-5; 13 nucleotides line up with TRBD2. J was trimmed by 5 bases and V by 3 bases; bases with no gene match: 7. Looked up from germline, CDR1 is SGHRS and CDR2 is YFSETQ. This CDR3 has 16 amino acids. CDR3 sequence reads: CASSSSTSGGSETQYF. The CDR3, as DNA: TGCGCCAGCAGCTCCTCGACTAGCGGGGGGTCGGAGACCCAGTACTTC.

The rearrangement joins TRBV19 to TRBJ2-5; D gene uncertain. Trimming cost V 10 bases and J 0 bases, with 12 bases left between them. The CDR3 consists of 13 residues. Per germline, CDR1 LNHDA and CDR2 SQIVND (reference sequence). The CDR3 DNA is TGTGCCACTAGAGAAGAGAACCAAGAGACCCAGTACTTC. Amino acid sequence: CATREENQETQYF.

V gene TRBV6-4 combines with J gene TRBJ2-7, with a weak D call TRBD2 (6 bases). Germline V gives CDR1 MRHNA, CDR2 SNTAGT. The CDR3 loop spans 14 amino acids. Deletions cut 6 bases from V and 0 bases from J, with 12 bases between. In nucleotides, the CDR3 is TGTGCCAGCAGCCCTAATAGCGGCTCCTACGAGCAGTACTTC. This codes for CASSPNSGSYEQYF.

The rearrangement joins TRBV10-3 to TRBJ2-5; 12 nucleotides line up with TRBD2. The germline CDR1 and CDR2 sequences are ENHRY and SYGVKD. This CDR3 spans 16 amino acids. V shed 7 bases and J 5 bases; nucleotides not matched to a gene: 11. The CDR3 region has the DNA TGTGCCATCATTAGGGTTCTAGCGGGGGGGCGGGAGACCCAGTACTTC. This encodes CAIIRVLAGGRETQYF.

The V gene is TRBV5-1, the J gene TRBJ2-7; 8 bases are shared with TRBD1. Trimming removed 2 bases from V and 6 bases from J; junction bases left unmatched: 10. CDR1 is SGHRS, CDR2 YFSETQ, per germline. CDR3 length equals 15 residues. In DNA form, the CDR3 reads TGCGCCAGCAGCTTCACAGGGGGACGCCAAGGCGAGCAGTACTTC. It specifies CASSFTGGRQGEQYF. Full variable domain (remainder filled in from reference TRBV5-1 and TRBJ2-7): KAGVTQTPRYLIKTRGQQVTLSCSPISGHRSVSWYQQTPGQGLQFLFEYFSETQRNKGNFPGRFSGRQFSNSRSEMNVSTLELGDSALYLCASSFTGGRQGEQYFGPGTRLTVT.

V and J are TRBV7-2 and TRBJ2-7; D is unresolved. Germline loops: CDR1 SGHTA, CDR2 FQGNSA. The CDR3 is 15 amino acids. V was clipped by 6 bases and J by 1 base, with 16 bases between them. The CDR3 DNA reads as TGTGCCAGCAGGCTGTCTCTAGATCGATCCTACGAGCAGTACTTC. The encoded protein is CASRLSLDRSYEQYF.

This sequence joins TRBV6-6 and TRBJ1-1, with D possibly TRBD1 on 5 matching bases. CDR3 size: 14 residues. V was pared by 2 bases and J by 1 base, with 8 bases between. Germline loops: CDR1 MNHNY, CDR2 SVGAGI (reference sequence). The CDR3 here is CASSYGAANTEAFF. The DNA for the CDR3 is TGTGCCAGCAGTTACGGGGCGGCGAACACTGAAGCTTTCTTT.

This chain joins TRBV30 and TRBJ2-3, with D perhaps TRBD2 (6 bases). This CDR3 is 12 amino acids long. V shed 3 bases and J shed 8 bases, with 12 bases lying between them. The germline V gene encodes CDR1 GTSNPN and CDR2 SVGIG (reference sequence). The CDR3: CAWSGGPSTQYF. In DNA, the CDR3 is TGTGCCTGGAGCGGGGGTCCCAGTACGCAGTATTTT.

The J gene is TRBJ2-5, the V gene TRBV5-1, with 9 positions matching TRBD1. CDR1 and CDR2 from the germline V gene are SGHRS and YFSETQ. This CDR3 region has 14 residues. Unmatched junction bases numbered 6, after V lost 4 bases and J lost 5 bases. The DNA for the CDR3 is TGCGCCAGCAGCCCCGGGACAGGGCGGGAGACCCAGTACTTC. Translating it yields CASSPGTGRETQYF.

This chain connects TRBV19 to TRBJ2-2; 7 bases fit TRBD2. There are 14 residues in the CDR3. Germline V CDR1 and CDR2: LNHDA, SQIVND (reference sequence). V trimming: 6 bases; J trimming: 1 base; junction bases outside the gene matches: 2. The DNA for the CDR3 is TGTGCCAGTAGGCCGGGGGGGAACACCGGGGAGCTGTTTTTT. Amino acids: CASRPGGNTGELFF.

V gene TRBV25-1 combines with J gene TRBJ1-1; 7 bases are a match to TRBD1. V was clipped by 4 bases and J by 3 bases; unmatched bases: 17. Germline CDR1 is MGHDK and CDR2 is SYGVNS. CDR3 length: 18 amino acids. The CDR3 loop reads CASSAYTGTDAIHTEAFF. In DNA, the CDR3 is TGTGCCAGCAGTGCCTATACCGGGACAGACGCTATTCACACTGAAGCTTTCTTT. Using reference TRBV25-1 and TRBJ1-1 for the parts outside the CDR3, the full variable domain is EADIYQTPRYLVIGTGKKITLECSQTMGHDKMYWYQQDPGMELHLIHYSYGVNSTEKGDLSSESTVSRIRTEHFPLTLESARPSHTSQYLCASSAYTGTDAIHTEAFFGQGTRLTVV.

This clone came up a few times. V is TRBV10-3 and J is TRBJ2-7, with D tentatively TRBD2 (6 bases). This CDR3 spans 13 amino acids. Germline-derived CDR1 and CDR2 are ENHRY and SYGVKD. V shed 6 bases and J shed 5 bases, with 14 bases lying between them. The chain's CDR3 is CAIRKEGTHEQYF. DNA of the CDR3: TGTGCCATCAGGAAGGAGGGCACCCACGAGCAGTACTTC.

The CDR3 DNA reads as TGTGCCAGCAGTCCCATACAGGGGGCAGGTCAGCCCCAGCATTTT. This encodes CASSPIQGAGQPQHF. The chain employs TRBV6-5 and TRBJ1-5; 9 positions agree with TRBD1. The J segment lost 6 bases and the V segment lost 5 bases, leaving 8 bases of the junction unmatched. Germline V gives CDR1 MNHEY, CDR2 SVGAGI. The CDR3 spans 15 residues.

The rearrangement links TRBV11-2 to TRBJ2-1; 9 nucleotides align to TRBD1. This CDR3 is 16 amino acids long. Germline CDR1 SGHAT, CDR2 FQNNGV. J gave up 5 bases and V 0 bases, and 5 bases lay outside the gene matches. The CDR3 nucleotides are TGTGCCAGCAGCTTAGACCGGGACAGGGTTAACAATGAGCAGTTCTTC. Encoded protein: CASSLDRDRVNNEQFF. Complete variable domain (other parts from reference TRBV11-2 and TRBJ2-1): EAGVAQSPRYKIIEKRQSVAFWCNPISGHATLYWYQQILGQGPKLLIQFQNNGVVDDSQLPKDRFSAERLKGVDSTLKIQPAKLEDSAVYLCASSLDRDRVNNEQFFGPGTRLTVL.

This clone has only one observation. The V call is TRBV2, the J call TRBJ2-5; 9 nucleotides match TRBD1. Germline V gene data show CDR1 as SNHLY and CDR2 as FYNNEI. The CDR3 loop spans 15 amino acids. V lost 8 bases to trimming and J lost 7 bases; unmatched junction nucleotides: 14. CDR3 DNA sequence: TGTGCCAGCGAGGGTGGGGACAGGGAAGGGGGGACCCAGTACTTC. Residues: CASEGGDREGGTQYF.

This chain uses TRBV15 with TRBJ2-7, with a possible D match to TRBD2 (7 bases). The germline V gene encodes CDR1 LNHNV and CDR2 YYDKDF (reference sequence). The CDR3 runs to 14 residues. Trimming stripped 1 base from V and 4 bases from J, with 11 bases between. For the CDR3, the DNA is TGTGCCACCAGCAGAGTCGGGGGGCAATACGAGCAGTACTTC. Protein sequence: CATSRVGGQYEQYF.

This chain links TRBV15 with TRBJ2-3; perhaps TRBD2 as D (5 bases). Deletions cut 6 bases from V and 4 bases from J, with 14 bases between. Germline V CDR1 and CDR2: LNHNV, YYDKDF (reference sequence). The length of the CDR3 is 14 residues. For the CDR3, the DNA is TGTGCCACCAGTACACCCTCCGGGGCAGATACGCAGTATTTT. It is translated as CATSTPSGADTQYF.

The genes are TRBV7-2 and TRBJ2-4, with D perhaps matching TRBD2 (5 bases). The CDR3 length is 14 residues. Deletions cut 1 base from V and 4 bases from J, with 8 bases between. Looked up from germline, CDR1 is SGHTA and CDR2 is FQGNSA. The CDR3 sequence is CASSLGTSKNIQYF. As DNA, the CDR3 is TGTGCCAGCAGCTTAGGGACTTCAAAAAACATTCAGTACTTC.

Here the CDR3 reads CASSSPGQATYEQYF. The DNA of the CDR3 is TGTGCCAGCAGTTCTCCGGGACAGGCAACCTACGAGCAGTACTTC. The genes are TRBV7-2 and TRBJ2-7, with 8 bases fitting TRBD1. The CDR3 sequence is 15 residues long. In germline, CDR1 is SGHTA, CDR2 FQGNSA. J was trimmed by 2 bases and V by 6 bases; bases with no gene match: 9.

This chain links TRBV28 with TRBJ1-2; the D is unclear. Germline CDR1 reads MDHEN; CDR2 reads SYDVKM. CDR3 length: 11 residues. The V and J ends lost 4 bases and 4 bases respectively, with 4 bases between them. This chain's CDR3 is CASSSGYGYTF. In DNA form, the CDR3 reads TGTGCCAGCAGTTCGGGCTATGGCTACACCTTC.

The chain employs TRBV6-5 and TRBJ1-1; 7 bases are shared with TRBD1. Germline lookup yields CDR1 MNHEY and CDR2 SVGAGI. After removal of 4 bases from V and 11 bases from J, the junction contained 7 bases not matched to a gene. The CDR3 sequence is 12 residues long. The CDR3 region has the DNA TGTGCCAGCAGTTCCACGACAGGGACGGCTTTCTTT. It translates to CASSSTTGTAFF.

The CDR3 DNA reads TGTGCCAGCAGCCATGGACAGGGTGTTCAGTATTTT. Translation gives CASSHGQGVQYF. The rearrangement links TRBV7-6 to TRBJ2-3; TRBD1 agrees at 8 bases. V dropped 5 bases and J dropped 12; count of bases not matched to a gene: 7. CDR1 and CDR2 (germline): SGHVS, FNYEAQ. The CDR3 has 12 residues.

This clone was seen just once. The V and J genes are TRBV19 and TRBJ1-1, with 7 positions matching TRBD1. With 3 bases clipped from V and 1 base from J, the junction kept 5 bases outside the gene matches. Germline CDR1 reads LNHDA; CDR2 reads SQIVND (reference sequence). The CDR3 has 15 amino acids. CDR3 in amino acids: CASSMGQPGNTEAFF. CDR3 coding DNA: TGTGCCAGTAGTATGGGACAGCCGGGGAACACTGAAGCTTTCTTT.

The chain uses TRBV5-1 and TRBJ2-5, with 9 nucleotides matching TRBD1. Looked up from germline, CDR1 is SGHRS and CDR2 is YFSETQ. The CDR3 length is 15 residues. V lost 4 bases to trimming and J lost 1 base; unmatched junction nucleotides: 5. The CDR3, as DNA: TGCGCCAGCAGCCCAGGGACAGGGCTCCAAGAGACCCAGTACTTC. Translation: CASSPGTGLQETQYF.

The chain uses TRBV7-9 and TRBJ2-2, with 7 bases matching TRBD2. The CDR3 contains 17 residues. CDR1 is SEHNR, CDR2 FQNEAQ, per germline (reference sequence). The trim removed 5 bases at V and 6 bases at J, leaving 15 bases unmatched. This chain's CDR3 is CASSVLGRPRWAGELFF. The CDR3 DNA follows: TGTGCCAGCAGCGTCCTCGGGAGGCCGAGGTGGGCCGGGGAGCTGTTTTTT. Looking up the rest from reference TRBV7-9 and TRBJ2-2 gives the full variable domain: DTGVSQNPRHKITKRGQNVTFRCDPISEHNRLYWYRQTLGQGPEFLTYFQNEAQLEKSRLLSDRFSAERPKGSFSTLEIQRTEQGDSAMYLCASSVLGRPRWAGELFFGEGSRLTVL.

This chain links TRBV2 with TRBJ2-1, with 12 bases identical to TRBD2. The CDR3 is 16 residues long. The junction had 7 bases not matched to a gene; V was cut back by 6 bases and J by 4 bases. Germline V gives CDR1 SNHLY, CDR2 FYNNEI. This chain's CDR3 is CASRASGGVPYNEQFF. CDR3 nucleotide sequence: TGTGCCAGCAGGGCTAGCGGGGGGGTTCCTTACAATGAGCAGTTCTTC. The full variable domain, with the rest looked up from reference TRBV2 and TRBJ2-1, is EPEVTQTPSHQVTQMGQEVILRCVPISNHLYFYWYRQILGQKVEFLVSFYNNEISEKSEIFDDQFSVERPDGSNFTLKIRSTKLEDSAMYFCASRASGGVPYNEQFFGPGTRLTVL.

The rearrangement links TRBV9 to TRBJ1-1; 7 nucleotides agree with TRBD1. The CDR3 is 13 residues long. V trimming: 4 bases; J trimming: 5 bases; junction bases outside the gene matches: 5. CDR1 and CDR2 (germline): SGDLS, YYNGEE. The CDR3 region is CASSTTGATEAFF. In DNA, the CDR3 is TGTGCCAGCAGCACAACAGGGGCTACTGAAGCTTTCTTT. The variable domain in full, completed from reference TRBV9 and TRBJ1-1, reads DSGVTQTPKHLITATGQRVTLRCSPRSGDLSVYWYQQSLDQGLQFLIQYYNGEERAKGNILERFSAQQFPDLHSELNLSSLELGDSALYFCASSTTGATEAFFGQGTRLTVV.

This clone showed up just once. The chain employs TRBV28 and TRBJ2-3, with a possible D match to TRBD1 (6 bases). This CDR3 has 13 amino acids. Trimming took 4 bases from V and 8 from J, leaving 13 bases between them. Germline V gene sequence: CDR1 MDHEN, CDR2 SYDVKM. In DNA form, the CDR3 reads TGTGCCAGCAGTTCCTCATTCAGGGGTACGCAGTATTTT. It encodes CASSSSFRGTQYF.